Presented here are 27 T cell receptor beta chains from one specimen sequenced in a study of neoadjuvant nivolumab and ipilimumab in lung cancer (dated by TCRdb to the early 2020s). Libraries were constructed by the immunoSEQ multiplex PCR assay. TCRdb took this table from immuneACCESS and kept in-frame rearrangements with V and J called. Such tables lack part of the clones; where checked against another copy, unresolved V genes explain under half of the gap, and the rest is unexplained. Across this sample there are about 33,000 clones, with more than 90% seen only once. The ten largest clones add up to under 2.5% of the sample. What this sample's time point label stands for: at surgical resection after neoadjuvant nivolumab +/- ipilimumab. Specimen: peripheral blood, collected after neoadjuvant nivolumab, alone or with ipilimumab, at or shortly before surgery. All receptors come from an adult with non-small cell lung cancer.

The CDR3 DNA sequence: TGTGCCAGCAGCGCTGGACTAGCCGGCTCCTACGAGCAGTACTTC. Translating gives CASSAGLAGSYEQYF. The genes are TRBV5-4 and TRBJ2-7; 8 bases align to TRBD2. The CDR3 totals 15 residues. The J segment lost 0 bases and the V segment lost 4 bases, leaving 6 bases of the junction unmatched. The germline CDR1 and CDR2 sequences are SGHNT and YYREEE (reference sequence). Combining the CDR3 with reference TRBV5-4 and TRBJ2-7 gives the whole variable domain ETGVTQSPTHLIKTRGQQVTLRCSSQSGHNTVSWYQQALGQGPQFIFQYYREEENGRGNFPPRFSGLQFPNYSSELNVNALELDDSALYLCASSAGLAGSYEQYFGPGTRLTVT.

The chain recombines TRBV9 with TRBJ2-7; D tentatively reads TRBD1 or TRBD2 (5 bases each). The V gene's germline CDR1 is SGDLS and CDR2 YYNGEE. CDR3 length: 16 amino acids. The V end was cut by 2 bases, the J end by 7 bases, with 22 bases between. Here the CDR3 reads CASSVAGTSFTGEQYF. DNA for the CDR3: TGTGCCAGCAGCGTCGCCGGGACCTCGTTTACTGGTGAGCAGTACTTC.

V gene TRBV14 combines with J gene TRBJ2-5, with D perhaps TRBD1 (6 bases). The length of the CDR3 is 15 residues. In germline, CDR1 is SGHDN, CDR2 FVKESK. V gave up 3 bases and J gave up 2 bases, with 13 bases separating them. For the CDR3, the DNA is TGTGCCAGCAGCCACTACCAGGGGCGGCAAGAGACCCAGTACTTC. Encoded protein: CASSHYQGRQETQYF. The whole variable domain, remainder taken from reference TRBV14 and TRBJ2-5, is EAGVTQFPSHSVIEKGQTVTLRCDPISGHDNLYWYRRVMGKEIKFLLHFVKESKQDESGMPNNRFLAERTGGTYSTLKVQPAELEDSGVYFCASSHYQGRQETQYFGPGTRLLVL.

This chain uses TRBV7-2 with TRBJ2-3, with TRBD2 matching over 7 bases. The CDR3 runs 13 residues. Germline trimming cut 8 bases from V and 6 bases from J; bases unmatched to any gene: 8. Per the germline V gene, CDR1 is SGHTA and CDR2 is FQGNSA. The DNA for the CDR3 is TGTGCCAGCGGGAGGGCCTTGGGGGATACGCAGTATTTT. Its protein is CASGRALGDTQYF.

This chain connects TRBV28 to TRBJ1-2, with TRBD1 as a possible D gene (5 bases). There are 14 residues in the CDR3. V lost 3 bases and J 4 bases, leaving 12 bases between the germline ends. Germline V gene sequence: CDR1 MDHEN, CDR2 SYDVKM. The chain's CDR3 is CASSLGPKGYGYTF. Here the CDR3 DNA reads TGTGCCAGCAGTTTGGGGCCAAAGGGCTATGGCTACACCTTC.

The V call is TRBV18, the J call TRBJ1-3; the D gene is possibly TRBD1 (5 bases). The CDR3 length is 12 residues. The germline CDR1 and CDR2 sequences are KGHSH and LQKENI. Trimming shortened V by 2 bases and J by 8 bases, and 7 bases separated the two germline ends. The CDR3 DNA follows: TGTGCCAGCTCACCAAAAGGGGACACCATATATTTT. It encodes CASSPKGDTIYF.

The V gene is TRBV7-6, the J gene TRBJ2-5; D unresolved. The germline V gene has CDR1 SGHVS and CDR2 FNYEAQ. V dropped 0 bases and J dropped 5 bases, with 13 bases sitting between them. This CDR3 is 15 amino acids long. The CDR3: CASSLAGPPGETQYF. DNA of the CDR3: TGTGCCAGCAGCTTAGCGGGCCCCCCCGGTGAGACCCAGTACTTC.

The V gene is TRBV2, the J gene TRBJ1-1; D ambiguous. V was cut by 5 bases and J by 1 base, with 5 bases left in between. Germline V lookup: CDR1 SNHLY, CDR2 FYNNEI. CDR3 size: 12 residues. The CDR3: CASSNWNTEAFF. CDR3 nucleotides: TGTGCCAGCAGTAACTGGAACACTGAAGCTTTCTTT.

The chain has TRBV4-1 and TRBJ1-3; D uncertain. The CDR3 has 17 amino acids. Trimming took 4 bases from V and 0 from J, leaving 16 bases between them. In germline, CDR1 is MGHRA, CDR2 YSYEKL. CDR3 sequence: CASSRKGIVISGNTIYF. CDR3 in DNA: TGCGCCAGCAGCCGGAAGGGAATCGTCATCTCTGGAAACACCATATATTTT.

Written as DNA, the CDR3 is TGCAGCGTTGACTTAGAGGGGGCTCGAACAGATACGCAGTATTTT. Translation: CSVDLEGARTDTQYF. The V and J genes are TRBV29-1 and TRBJ2-3, with 7 bases aligning to TRBD1. CDR1 is SQVTM and CDR2 is ANQGSEA in the germline V gene. Trimming removed 3 bases from V and 3 bases from J; junction bases left unmatched: 9. CDR3 length equals 15 residues.

The chain has TRBV7-9 and TRBJ2-1; TRBD1 aligns across 7 bases. Losses at the gene ends were 6 bases for V and 10 bases for J; bases not matched to a gene: 9. Germline CDR1 reads SEHNR; CDR2 reads FQNEAQ (reference sequence). CDR3 length equals 13 residues. This chain's CDR3 is CASSSLGGGEQFF. The CDR3 nucleotides read TGTGCCAGCAGTTCCCTAGGGGGCGGGGAGCAGTTCTTC.

The chain links TRBV6-5 to TRBJ2-1, with D perhaps matching TRBD2 (6 bases). V lost 6 bases to trimming and J lost 13 bases, with 16 bases between them. Per the germline V gene, CDR1 is MNHEY and CDR2 is SVGAGI. This CDR3 comprises 12 residues. The CDR3 DNA reads as TGTGCCAGCAGAACAGGCCTCGGGGGTCAGTTCTTC. It is translated as CASRTGLGGQFF.

V usage is TRBV29-1 and J usage is TRBJ2-5; TRBD2 agrees at 12 bases. CDR3 length: 17 residues. CDR1 and CDR2 (germline): SQVTM, ANQGSEA. The ends lost 1 base at V and 0 bases at J; junction bases unmatched: 6. CDR3 bases: TGCAGCGTTGAAGCCAAGGGACTAGCGGGCCACCAAGAGACCCAGTACTTC. Its protein is CSVEAKGLAGHQETQYF.

The V and J genes are TRBV11-2 and TRBJ2-5; D gene ambiguous. The CDR3 runs to 13 residues. The ends were cut back, 1 base at V and 2 bases at J, with 5 bases in the middle. In germline, CDR1 is SGHAT, CDR2 FQNNGV. This chain's CDR3 is CASSLGFQETQYF. CDR3 bases: TGTGCCAGCAGCTTAGGCTTTCAAGAGACCCAGTACTTC.

V is TRBV29-1 and J is TRBJ2-6; D remains ambiguous. CDR3 length equals 11 residues. Per the germline V gene, CDR1 is SQVTM and CDR2 is ANQGSEA. The CDR3 sequence: CSSLEANVLTF. Here the CDR3 DNA reads TGCAGTTCTTTGGAGGCCAACGTCCTGACTTTC.

The rearrangement links TRBV10-3 to TRBJ1-3; D is uncertain. CDR3 length equals 14 residues. Germline assignment: CDR1 ENHRY and CDR2 SYGVKD. V lost 5 bases and J 0 bases, leaving 8 bases between the germline ends. CDR3 region: CAISLSSSGNTIYF. The CDR3 coding sequence is TGTGCCATCAGTCTGTCGAGCTCTGGAAACACCATATATTTT.

V usage is TRBV10-2 and J usage is TRBJ2-7; the match to TRBD2 covers 9 bases. Trimming took 5 bases from V and 2 from J; bases not matched to a gene: 10. This CDR3 has 16 amino acids. Germline V gene sequence: CDR1 WSHSY, CDR2 SAAADI. For the CDR3, the DNA is TGCGCCAGCAGTTGGATAGCGGGAGACCCTACCTACGAGCAGTACTTC. The encoded protein is CASSWIAGDPTYEQYF.

The chain links TRBV5-4 to TRBJ2-5; no definite D call. This CDR3 contains 13 residues. Trimming removed 2 bases from V and 2 bases from J, with 7 bases in between. The germline V gene has CDR1 SGHNT and CDR2 YYREEE (reference sequence). The CDR3 DNA sequence: TGTGCCAGCAGCTTACTATTACAAGAGACCCAGTACTTC. Translation: CASSLLLQETQYF.

This chain joins TRBV6-1 and TRBJ2-5; D tentatively fits TRBD1 or TRBD2 (5 bases each). V lost 3 bases and J lost 4, with 9 bases in between. The CDR3 is 13 amino acids. Germline assignment: CDR1 MNHNS and CDR2 SASEGT. CDR3 residues: CASSDRGRETQYF. The DNA for the CDR3 is TGTGCCAGCAGTGACCGGGGCCGAGAGACCCAGTACTTC.

The chain has TRBV6-1 and TRBJ1-1; possibly TRBD1 for D (6 bases). The germline V gene encodes CDR1 MNHNS and CDR2 SASEGT. The V gene lost 6 bases and the J gene lost 8 bases, with 19 bases spanning the gap. The CDR3 totals 14 residues. Written as DNA, the CDR3 is TGTGCCAGCAGGTCTGGGGGGGCGGCGGGGGAAGCTTTCTTT. Protein sequence: CASRSGGAAGEAFF.

V and J are TRBV10-2 and TRBJ2-7; 9 bases line up with TRBD2. The V and J ends lost 6 bases and 1 base, in that order; junction bases with no gene match: 4. Looked up from germline, CDR1 is WSHSY and CDR2 is SAAADI. The CDR3 has 14 residues. DNA of the CDR3: TGCGCCAGCAGGGGACTAGCTTCTTCCTACGAGCAGTACTTC. It yields the protein CASRGLASSYEQYF.

The rearrangement links TRBV7-9 to TRBJ1-1; a weak D match, TRBD1 (5 bases). Germline V CDR1 and CDR2: SEHNR, FQNEAQ (reference sequence). The CDR3 sequence is 15 residues long. Trimming pared 0 bases from V and 13 bases from J, leaving 21 bases between. Here the CDR3 DNA reads TGTGCCAGCAGCTTAGCCGGCGGGGGGTCGAGGGACGTTTTCTTT. Translating it yields CASSLAGGGSRDVFF.

This sequence joins TRBV5-1 and TRBJ2-4; 8 bases agree with TRBD2. With V trimmed by 3 bases and J by 8 bases, 7 bases remained unmatched. This CDR3 spans 14 amino acids. The germline CDR1 and CDR2 sequences are SGHRS and YFSETQ. The CDR3 coding sequence is TGCGCCAGCAGCTGGGGCGGGGGGCCCGACATTCAGTACTTC. It is translated as CASSWGGGPDIQYF. Filled out from reference TRBV5-1 and TRBJ2-4, the complete variable domain reads KAGVTQTPRYLIKTRGQQVTLSCSPISGHRSVSWYQQTPGQGLQFLFEYFSETQRNKGNFPGRFSGRQFSNSRSEMNVSTLELGDSALYLCASSWGGGPDIQYFGAGTRLSVL.

The chain joins TRBV18 to TRBJ1-1; 8 bases are a match to TRBD1. Unmatched junction bases numbered 7, after V lost 1 base and J lost 0 bases. The V gene's germline CDR1 is KGHSH and CDR2 LQKENI. This CDR3 is built from 17 residues. This CDR3 is CASSPRTGHSVNTEAFF. In DNA, the CDR3 is TGTGCCAGCTCACCACGGACAGGGCATTCCGTGAACACTGAAGCTTTCTTT.

The genes are TRBV5-8 and TRBJ2-4; no clear D. Deletions cut 1 base from V and 0 bases from J, with 11 bases between. The CDR3 covers 16 residues. Per germline, CDR1 SGHTS and CDR2 YDEGEE. The CDR3 spells CASSLTGRLAKNIQYF. In nucleotides, the CDR3 is TGTGCCAGCAGCTTGACCGGACGGCTAGCCAAAAACATTCAGTACTTC.

With regard to this clone: This sample includes further DNA sequences coding for the same CDR3. CDR3 nucleotides: TGCGCCAGCAGCCACGGACAGAGGGACTATGGCTACACCTTC. It yields the protein CASSHGQRDYGYTF. The gene calls are TRBV5-1 and TRBJ1-2, with D possibly being TRBD1 (6 bases). Per the germline V gene, CDR1 is SGHRS and CDR2 is YFSETQ. Trimming stripped 4 bases from V and 3 bases from J, with 13 bases between. CDR3 size: 14 residues.

The rearrangement links TRBV5-1 to TRBJ2-2, with 10 bases lining up with TRBD2. Germline V lookup: CDR1 SGHRS, CDR2 YFSETQ. Trimming removed 1 base from V and 6 bases from J; junction bases left unmatched: 6. The CDR3 covers 16 residues. The CDR3 here is CASSLTSGRASGELFF. DNA for the CDR3: TGCGCCAGCAGCTTGACCAGCGGGAGGGCTTCCGGGGAGCTGTTTTTT.